Each of the 28 T cell receptor beta chains below was sequenced from the same sample in a study of OX40 agonist ivuxolimab in advanced cancers. Method: immunoSEQ multiplex PCR; TCRdb's copy keeps in-frame clones and lacks some. The profile covers 52,000 or so clones, with about 93% appearing a single time and more than 15% taken by the ten largest. The input for sequencing was CD4+ or CD8+ T cells sorted from blood, taken in a trial of the OX40 agonist ivuxolimab. The receptors were gathered from an adult with an advanced solid tumor such as melanoma, head and neck, liver or kidney cancer.

V and J are TRBV15 and TRBJ1-1; D not certain. This CDR3 is built from 13 residues. Germline CDR1 reads LNHNV; CDR2 reads YYDKDF (reference sequence). Trimming left V 3 bases short and J 1 base short, with 6 bases between. CDR3 sequence: CATSRARNTEAFF. The CDR3, as DNA: TGTGCCACCAGCAGGGCGAGGAACACTGAAGCTTTCTTT.

In this sample, this clone turned up once. The chain couples TRBV19 to TRBJ1-5, with 8 nucleotides matching TRBD1. Germline CDR1 and CDR2: LNHDA and SQIVND (reference sequence). This CDR3 is built from 14 residues. J lost 6 bases, V lost 8 bases, and 9 bases had no gene match. The CDR3 bases are TGTGCCAGTCATAGCCAGGGGGCCGGTCAGCCCCAGCATTTT. Translating gives CASHSQGAGQPQHF.

The V call is TRBV5-8, the J call TRBJ2-5; no reliable D call. The last part of the DNA fits TRBJ2-7 better; the J call may be wrong. The V gene's germline CDR1 is SGHTS and CDR2 YDEGEE. This CDR3 has 14 amino acids. The CDR3 spells CASSLLNSRNEQYF. DNA for the CDR3: TGTGCCAGCAGCTTGTTGAACAGCCGGAACGAGCAGTACTTC.

The rearrangement links TRBV9 to TRBJ2-6; 8 bases are a match to TRBD2. With 4 bases clipped from V and 4 bases from J, the junction kept 7 bases outside the gene matches. Germline CDR1 SGDLS, CDR2 YYNGEE. This CDR3 has 16 amino acids. CDR3 bases: TGTGCCAGCAGCCGCGGGGGGTCGGCGGGGGCCAACGTCCTGACTTTC. Its translation is CASSRGGSAGANVLTF.

The chain couples TRBV5-4 to TRBJ2-5, with TRBD2 identical over 12 bases. The CDR3 spans 15 residues. Trimming took 3 bases from V and 4 from J; bases not matched to a gene: 4. Per germline, CDR1 SGHNT and CDR2 YYREEE (reference sequence). CDR3 DNA: TGTGCCAGCAGCTCTCCTAGCGGGAGGGGAGAGACCCAGTACTTC. It translates to CASSSPSGRGETQYF.

The chain couples TRBV19 to TRBJ2-2, with no clear D. This CDR3 is built from 17 residues. V lost 0 bases to trimming and J lost 0 bases, with 11 bases between them. Germline V lookup: CDR1 LNHDA, CDR2 SQIVND (reference sequence). CDR3 loop: CASSIDLETPNTGELFF. Here the CDR3 DNA reads TGTGCCAGTAGTATAGATCTGGAGACACCGAACACCGGGGAGCTGTTTTTT. The full variable domain, rest sourced from reference TRBV19 and TRBJ2-2, is DGGITQSPKYLFRKEGQNVTLSCEQNLNHDAMYWYRQDPGQGLRLIYYSQIVNDFQKGDIAEGYSVSREKKESFPLTVTSAQKNPTAFYLCASSIDLETPNTGELFFGEGSRLTVL.

The rearrangement joins TRBV4-3 to TRBJ2-7; possibly TRBD1 or TRBD2 for D (5 bases each). The V end was cut by 4 bases, the J end by 9 bases, with 22 bases between. Germline V gives CDR1 LGHNA, CDR2 YSLEER. The CDR3 has 15 residues. CDR3 DNA: TGCGCCAGCAGCCTAAAGGGCGGTGGGGGTACGGGGCAGTACTTC. Translation: CASSLKGGGGTGQYF.

The rearrangement joins TRBV28 to TRBJ1-5, with TRBD1 identical over 7 bases. The CDR3 length is 13 residues. The V gene's germline CDR1 is MDHEN and CDR2 SYDVKM. Trimming took 0 bases from V and 9 from J; bases not matched to a gene: 2. Written as DNA, the CDR3 is TGTGCCAGCAGTTTATGGGCAGGGGGGCCCCAGCATTTT. It encodes CASSLWAGGPQHF.

The rearrangement links TRBV2 to TRBJ2-3, with 9 bases aligning to TRBD1. Looked up from germline, CDR1 is SNHLY and CDR2 is FYNNEI. The V gene end was trimmed by 10 bases and the J gene end by 4 bases; junction bases not matched to a gene: 18. The CDR3 contains 17 residues. CDR3 sequence reads: CAIYGGVPGQGPDTQYF. The CDR3 coding sequence is TGTGCCATCTATGGGGGGGTCCCGGGACAGGGACCAGATACGCAGTATTTT.

The chain has TRBV27 and TRBJ2-5; D call uncertain. The germline CDR1 and CDR2 sequences are MNHEY and SMNVEV (reference sequence). The CDR3 has 13 amino acids. Trimming left V 3 bases short and J 5 bases short, with 10 bases between. As DNA, the CDR3 is TGTGCCAGCAGTTTTTTATTGTCGGAGACCCAGTACTTC. Translating it yields CASSFLLSETQYF.

The chain carries TRBV2 and TRBJ2-7, with D possibly being TRBD1 (6 bases). This CDR3 is 14 amino acids long. Trimming stripped 8 bases from V and 2 bases from J, with 16 bases between. The germline V gene has CDR1 SNHLY and CDR2 FYNNEI. CDR3 amino acids: CASGRWGPTYEQYF. CDR3 coding DNA: TGTGCCAGCGGCCGCTGGGGGCCCACCTACGAGCAGTACTTC.

CDR3 protein: CASSSPDEQYF. In nucleotides, the CDR3 is TGTGCCAGCAGCTCCCCTGACGAGCAGTACTTC. The chain uses TRBV11-2 and TRBJ2-7; D uncertain. In germline, CDR1 is SGHAT, CDR2 FQNNGV. Trimming removed 4 bases from V and 5 bases from J, with 6 bases in between. The CDR3 has 11 residues.

The chain recombines TRBV13 with TRBJ1-6; D perhaps matches TRBD1 (6 bases). Trimming pared 8 bases from V and 7 bases from J, leaving 15 bases between. This CDR3 region has 14 residues. Germline V gives CDR1 PRHDT, CDR2 FYEKMQ (reference sequence). CDR3 nucleotide sequence: TGTGCCAGCTCGAGGGCAGGGGTAAATTCACCCCTCCACTTT. Residues: CASSRAGVNSPLHF.

The rearrangement joins TRBV7-2 to TRBJ1-3; D is undetermined. Germline-derived CDR1 and CDR2 are SGHTA and FQGNSA. The CDR3 covers 17 residues. Trimming took 1 base from V and 0 from J, leaving 13 bases between them. In DNA form, the CDR3 reads TGTGCCAGCAGCTTAGGGCCGCCAAGTTACTCTGGAAACACCATATATTTT. As protein: CASSLGPPSYSGNTIYF.

The gene calls are TRBV28 and TRBJ2-7, with D tentatively TRBD1 or TRBD2 (5 bases each). Trimming cost V 5 bases and J 6 bases, with 14 bases left between them. The CDR3 sequence is 13 residues long. Germline loops: CDR1 MDHEN, CDR2 SYDVKM. The DNA for the CDR3 is TGTGCCAGCAGTGGGGGATATGGAGGCGAGCAGTACTTC. Its translation: CASSGGYGGEQYF.

This clone was observed a single time. This chain joins TRBV14 and TRBJ2-7; 9 nucleotides line up with TRBD2. Trimming took 1 base from V and 1 from J; bases not matched to a gene: 2. The CDR3 runs to 15 residues. Germline assignment: CDR1 SGHDN and CDR2 FVKESK. CDR3 sequence: CASSQVAGVSYEQYF. CDR3 sequence (DNA): TGTGCCAGCAGCCAAGTAGCGGGAGTGTCCTACGAGCAGTACTTC.

The chain links TRBV29-1 to TRBJ1-1; 7 bases agree with TRBD1. There are 14 residues in the CDR3. V shed 3 bases and J 6 bases; nucleotides not matched to a gene: 10. The germline V gene encodes CDR1 SQVTM and CDR2 ANQGSEA. CDR3 loop: CSVDTTGDPAEAFF. CDR3 DNA sequence: TGCAGCGTTGATACCACAGGGGATCCGGCTGAAGCTTTCTTT.

The chain recombines TRBV9 with TRBJ2-1; 7 bases are a match to TRBD1. In germline, CDR1 is SGDLS, CDR2 YYNGEE. V dropped 0 bases and J dropped 9; count of bases not matched to a gene: 6. The CDR3 runs to 14 residues. CDR3 in amino acids: CASSVAKGAGEQFF. Here the CDR3 DNA reads TGTGCCAGCAGCGTAGCCAAGGGGGCTGGTGAGCAGTTCTTC.

This clone was found once. V is TRBV9 and J is TRBJ2-7, with 7 bases lining up with TRBD2. The length of the CDR3 is 14 residues. CDR1 is SGDLS, CDR2 YYNGEE, per germline. The V and J ends lost 1 base and 5 bases, in that order; junction bases with no gene match: 6. CDR3 loop: CASSVFGGSDEQYF. The CDR3 DNA reads TGTGCCAGCAGCGTATTCGGCGGGAGTGACGAGCAGTACTTC.

CDR3 sequence: CASSQGQGEAFGELFF. The CDR3 bases are TGCGCCAGCAGCCAAGGGCAGGGGGAGGCGTTCGGGGAGCTGTTTTTT. The chain combines TRBV4-1 with TRBJ2-2, with D possibly TRBD1 on 7 matching bases. V was cut by 1 base and J by 7 bases, with 16 bases left in between. The CDR3 consists of 16 residues. The V gene's germline CDR1 is MGHRA and CDR2 YSYEKL.

The J gene is TRBJ2-3, the V gene TRBV4-3; 7 positions agree with TRBD2. Trimming at V came to 5 bases and at J to 0 bases, leaving 2 bases not matched to a gene. Looked up from germline, CDR1 is LGHNA and CDR2 is YSLEER. The CDR3 totals 14 residues. Written as DNA, the CDR3 is TGCGCCAGCAGCTATAGCGGGAGCACAGATACGCAGTATTTT. Residues: CASSYSGSTDTQYF.

The DNA for the CDR3 is TGTGCCAGCAGTTCCCCCGCGTTCCCGAAGAACGAGCAGTACTTC. Protein: CASSSPAFPKNEQYF. This chain links TRBV2 with TRBJ2-7; D is unresolved. The CDR3 covers 15 residues. With 5 bases removed from V and 5 bases from J, the gap between germline ends came to 19 bases. CDR1 SNHLY and CDR2 FYNNEI come from the germline V gene.

The chain employs TRBV18 and TRBJ2-1; unclear D gene. The germline V gene has CDR1 KGHSH and CDR2 LQKENI. V gave up 5 bases and J gave up 6 bases, with 8 bases separating them. CDR3 length: 12 amino acids. This chain's CDR3 is CASSAVGNEQFF. CDR3 coding DNA: TGTGCCAGCTCAGCCGTGGGCAATGAGCAGTTCTTC.

The rearrangement joins TRBV14 to TRBJ2-1; the D gene is possibly TRBD1 (6 bases). CDR3 length equals 15 residues. The germline gives CDR1 SGHDN, CDR2 FVKESK. V was shortened by 1 base and J by 6 bases, with 13 bases between the two germline ends. CDR3 sequence (DNA): TGTGCCAGCAGCCAAGGCAGGGGCTTATTCAATGAGCAGTTCTTC. Translating it yields CASSQGRGLFNEQFF.

The rearrangement links TRBV7-6 to TRBJ2-7; 7 bases match TRBD2. Germline V gene data show CDR1 as SGHVS and CDR2 as FNYEAQ. The CDR3 consists of 16 residues. V lost 5 bases and J lost 3; bases outside the gene matches: 13. CDR3 sequence reads: CASSRLQGGAVYEQYF. CDR3 nucleotides: TGTGCCAGCAGCCGTTTGCAGGGAGGGGCCGTCTACGAGCAGTACTTC. The entire variable domain, with the rest obtained from reference TRBV7-6 and TRBJ2-7, is as follows: GAGVSQSPRYKVTKRGQDVALRCDPISGHVSLYWYRQALGQGPEFLTYFNYEAQQDKSGLPNDRFSAERPEGSISTLTIQRTEQRDSAMYRCASSRLQGGAVYEQYFGPGTRLTVT.

The rearrangement joins TRBV6-6 to TRBJ2-1; D perhaps matches TRBD2 (5 bases). Germline CDR1 reads MNHNY; CDR2 reads SVGAGI (reference sequence). This CDR3 comprises 16 residues. V was pared by 6 bases and J by 4 bases, with 19 bases between. This chain's CDR3 is CASSSSSDSIYNEQFF. The CDR3 nucleotides read TGTGCCAGCAGCTCCTCGTCGGACTCCATATACAATGAGCAGTTCTTC.

The V call is TRBV9, the J call TRBJ2-7, with 7 positions matching TRBD1. CDR1 and CDR2 from the germline V gene are SGDLS and YYNGEE. The junction had 14 bases not matched to a gene; V was cut back by 4 bases and J by 4 bases. This CDR3 region has 16 residues. The CDR3, as DNA: TGTGCCAGCAGCCCTTCGACAGGGAAACTATCTTACGAGCAGTACTTC. It specifies CASSPSTGKLSYEQYF.

The rearrangement joins TRBV6-5 to TRBJ1-3; D not certain. CDR3 length: 11 residues. Germline assignment: CDR1 MNHEY and CDR2 SVGAGI. V lost 10 bases to trimming and J lost 4 bases, with 8 bases between them. The CDR3 nucleotides are TGTGCCACGTCTTGGGGAAACACCATATATTTT. Its translation is CATSWGNTIYF.